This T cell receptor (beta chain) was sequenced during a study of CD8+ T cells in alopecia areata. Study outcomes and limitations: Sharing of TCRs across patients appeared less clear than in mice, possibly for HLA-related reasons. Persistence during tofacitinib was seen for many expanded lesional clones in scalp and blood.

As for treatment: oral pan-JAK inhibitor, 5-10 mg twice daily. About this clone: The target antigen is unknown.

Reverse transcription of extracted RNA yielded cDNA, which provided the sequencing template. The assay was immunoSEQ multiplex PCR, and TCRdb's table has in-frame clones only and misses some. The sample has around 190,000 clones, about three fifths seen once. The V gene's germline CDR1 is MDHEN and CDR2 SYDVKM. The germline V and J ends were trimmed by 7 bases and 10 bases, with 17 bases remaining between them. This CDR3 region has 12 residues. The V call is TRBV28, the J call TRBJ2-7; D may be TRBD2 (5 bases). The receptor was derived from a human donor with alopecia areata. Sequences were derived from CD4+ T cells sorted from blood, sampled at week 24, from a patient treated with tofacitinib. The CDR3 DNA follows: TGTGCCAGCACTCCCTCGGGGAGAGAACAGTACTTC. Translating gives CASTPSGREQYF.